These T cell receptor beta chains were read from a single sample in a study of regulatory T cells in long-lasting Graves disease. TCRdb itself ran the multiplex PCR reads through MiXCR, one entry per CDR3 protein. The sample lists hundreds of thousands of distinct CDR3 sequences; over 15% were seen once. A further study also used this sample, focusing on T cells in Graves' hyperthyroidism and ophthalmopathy.

The sample was peripheral blood mononuclear cells (PBMCs), taken at new diagnosis, from a patient treated with antithyroid drugs. All receptors derive from a man aged 35 to 55 with Graves disease. Both conserved end residues are part of each CDR3. The D gene is left open where the match is weak.

j_call d_call v_call cdr3_length cdr3_aa
TRBJ2-7 TRBD1 TRBV7-2 16 CASSIPRDRPSYEQYF
TRBJ2-2 TRBD2 TRBV5-1 17 CASSPGTSAINTGELFF
- - TRBV4-2 14 CASSQAGLRETQYF
TRBJ1-1 - TRBV30 14 CAWTRGGDGTEAFF
TRBJ2-3 TRBD1 TRBV6-2/TRBV6-3 12 CASSTRDRIQYF
TRBJ2-1 - TRBV18 16 CASSPFRVGSYNEQFF
TRBJ2-7 TRBD2 TRBV7-3 18 CASSFFSERGGPSYEQYF
TRBJ2-5 - TRBV28 16 CASSLLSQLKQETQYF
TRBJ2-3 - TRBV7-2 16 CASSLQERESTDTQYF
TRBJ2-7 TRBD1 TRBV6-1 12 CASGTGFHEQYF
TRBJ2-1 - TRBV11-2 17 CASSLGSVTLSYNEQFF
TRBJ2-3 - TRBV28 15 CASSLTGGDVDTQYF
TRBJ2-7 - TRBV2 14 CASSEQLARNEQYF
TRBJ1-1 - TRBV10-1 12 CARQSMNTEAFF
TRBJ1-2 TRBD1 TRBV7-2 15 CASSSPRTGDYGYTF
TRBJ2-3 - TRBV20-1 14 CSARSGSGTDTQYF
TRBJ2-1 TRBD2 TRBV27 19 CASSLSGGILAGDINEQFF
TRBJ1-2 TRBD1 TRBV25-1 16 CASSEQGADRFDGYTF
TRBJ2-1 - TRBV20-1 14 CSARRGGPYNEQFF
TRBJ2-1 - TRBV29-1 14 CSVKGRNALLEQFF
TRBJ1-6 - TRBV6-1 16 CASRGQYSSYNSPPHF
TRBJ2-7 - TRBV25-1 15 CASTPRGDTSYEQYF
TRBJ2-7 - TRBV4-3 15 CASSQDKSQGYEQYF
TRBJ1-3 - TRBV5-1 14 CASSLDTAGNTIYF
TRBJ2-5 - TRBV29-1 13 CSVEKGSRETQYF
TRBJ1-4 - TRBV7-2 15 CASKRRGATNEKLFF
TRBJ1-5 - TRBV12-3/TRBV12-4 14 CASSSLHSNQPQHF
TRBJ2-7 TRBD1 TRBV28 15 CASRTTGTGAYEQYF
TRBJ1-1 - TRBV29-1 13 CSVEAGGDTEAFF
TRBJ1-3 - TRBV5-1 19 CASSLVRTRVQLTGNTIYF
TRBJ1-3 TRBD1 TRBV7-9 16 CASSLSLTGAGNTIYF
TRBJ1-3 - TRBV5-5 14 CASSLVGPGNTIYF
TRBJ2-1 - TRBV7-2 16 CASSLARGYSYNEQFF
TRBJ1-2 - TRBV27 13 CASSLGRGKGYTF
TRBJ1-5 TRBD1 TRBV27 14 CASRAQGAVQPQHF
TRBJ2-7 - TRBV7-2 14 CASLSARGDYEQYF
TRBJ2-7 TRBD2 TRBV12-3/TRBV12-4 14 CASTSWGGPYEQYF
TRBJ2-7 - TRBV7-6 15 CASSLAGNQPYEQYF
TRBJ2-3 - TRBV24-1 13 CATSDWTVDTQYF
TRBJ2-2 - TRBV2 15 CASSEQGPGTGELFF
TRBJ2-1 - TRBV30 13 CAWSIKAYNEQFF
TRBJ2-5 TRBD2 TRBV30 18 CAWSVYSWEWGGQETQYF
TRBJ2-7 - TRBV25-1 13 CASSEEPGQEQYF